This T cell receptor (beta chain) was observed in a study of shared clonotypes between healthy human individuals. Whole-study findings and limits: The genetic and exposure-history diversity represented was limited by few donors.

With respect to this clone: The antigen is undetermined.

V lost 6 bases, J lost 0 bases, and 6 bases lay in between. Germline V gene data show CDR1 as SGHTA and CDR2 as FQGNSA. The CDR3 consists of 12 residues. It was around 220 ng DNA, about 30,000 T cell genomes, that sorted-subset replicate PCRs used. TCRdb keeps only in-frame clones here, not all; method: immunoSEQ multiplex PCR. The repertoire holds 600,000 to 750,000 clones, over 60% seen once, with under 2% in the top ten. Naive CD4+ cells were CD45RA-selected; the remaining cells were memory. V and J are TRBV7-2 and TRBJ2-7, with D uncertain. The sample was memory CD4+ T cells sorted from blood. Subset given: CD45RA-negative fraction. The TCR sequence derives from a woman in her 30s in good health. The CDR3: CASRKDSYEQYF. The CDR3 bases are TGTGCCAGCAGAAAAGACTCCTACGAGCAGTACTTC.